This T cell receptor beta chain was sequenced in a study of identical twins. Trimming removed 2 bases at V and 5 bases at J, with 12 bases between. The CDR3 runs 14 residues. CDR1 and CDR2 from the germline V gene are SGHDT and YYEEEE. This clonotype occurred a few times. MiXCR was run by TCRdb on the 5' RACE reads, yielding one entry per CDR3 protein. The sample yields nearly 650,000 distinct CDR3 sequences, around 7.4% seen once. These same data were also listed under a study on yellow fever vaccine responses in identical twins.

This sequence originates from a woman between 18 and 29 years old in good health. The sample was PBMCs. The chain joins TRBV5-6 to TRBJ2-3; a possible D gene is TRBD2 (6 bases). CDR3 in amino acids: CASSLGGKGDTQYF. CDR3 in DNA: TGTGCCAGCAGCTTAGGCGGGAAGGGAGATACGCAGTATTTT.